This T cell receptor beta chain stems from a study of immune evolution from preneoplasia to lung adenocarcinoma. Whole-study findings and limits: KRAS-mutant nodules had the highest T cell clonality.

As to this clone: Its specificity is not known.

The length of the CDR3 is 16 residues. Germline values: CDR1 MDHEN, CDR2 SYDVKM. V lost 3 bases and J 4 bases, leaving 13 bases between the germline ends. The data were produced by immunoSEQ multiplex PCR, yet TCRdb's version contains in-frame clones alone and is incomplete. The table lists 37,000 or so clones, about 73% of them singletons, with 6% to 7% in the top ten. The sample consisted of FFPE invasive lung adenocarcinoma tissue. The receptor was isolated from a person in their sixties or seventies with lung adenocarcinoma. The gene calls are TRBV28 and TRBJ2-6, with D perhaps TRBD2 (5 bases). CDR3 region: CASSFTGKFGANVLTF. DNA of the CDR3: TGTGCCAGCAGTTTCACCGGGAAGTTCGGGGCCAACGTCCTGACTTTC.